A selection of T cell receptor beta chains follows, all from one sample in a study of blood T cell repertoires in COVID-19. Sequencing used immunoSEQ multiplex PCR; TCRdb keeps in-frame clones, though not all of them. The table shows approximately 200,000 clones, with around 90% occurring only once. Sample: peripheral blood. The receptors stem from a man between 65 and 80 years old with acute or convalescent COVID-19. Each CDR3 is given with its conserved first and last residue.

TRBJ1-3 | TRBV7-6 | 16 | CASSLEGGTSGNTIYF
TRBJ1-5 | TRBV19 | 15 | CASSTVTGGNQPQHF
TRBJ2-3 | TRBV2 | 15 | CASSAGTSGTDTQYF
TRBJ2-1 | TRBV24-1 | 14 | CATSLSGGYNEQFF
TRBJ2-2 | TRBV21-1 | 15 | CASSSRTGEAGELFF
TRBJ2-2 | TRBV28 | 15 | CASSLYRGSTGELFF
TRBJ2-5 | TRBV5-1 | 14 | CASSRQGAEETQYF
TRBJ1-1 | TRBV19 | 13 | CASINRVTTEAFF
TRBJ2-7 | TRBV7-8 | 15 | CASSLVGRGSYEQYF
TRBJ2-7 | TRBV2 | 18 | CASSEASGGRATPYEQYF
TRBJ2-7 | TRBV11-2 | 15 | CASSFITGISYEQYF
TRBJ2-3 | TRBV6-5 | 15 | CASSPPGLELNTQYF
TRBJ2-5 | TRBV2 | 13 | CARTSGSLETQYF
TRBJ2-2 | TRBV6-1 | 17 | CASSVLTSGRATGELFF
TRBJ1-2 | TRBV4-1 | 18 | CASSQAGQGGAVVYGYTF
TRBJ2-5 | TRBV29-1 | 14 | CSVSGTGREETQYF
TRBJ2-6 | TRBV6-2/TRBV6-3 | 19 | CASSYSPSGTLSGANVLTF
TRBJ2-7 | TRBV6-5 | 14 | CASSYGQGLGEQYF
TRBJ1-6 | TRBV14 | 14 | CASSQDHFYSPLHF
TRBJ1-1 | TRBV5-1 | 13 | CASSGLGATEAFF
TRBJ1-1 | TRBV28 | 14 | CASSPDRGSNEAFF
TRBJ2-5 | TRBV5-8 | 15 | CASSSGLAGAETQYF
TRBJ2-1 | TRBV6-2/TRBV6-3 | 13 | CASSRLAYNEQFF
TRBJ2-5 | TRBV7-2 | 15 | CASSLGGGAEETQYF